This T cell receptor (beta chain) is from a study of blood T cell repertoires in COVID-19. About the research overall: Specimens from acute and convalescent COVID-19 originated in the United States, Italy and Spain. PBMCs, B-cell-depleted T cells, or T cells were the source of the cDNA or gDNA that made up the material.

Germline V gene lookup returns CDR1 LNHNV and CDR2 YYDKDF (reference sequence). Trimming stripped 0 bases from V and 13 bases from J, with 15 bases between. This CDR3 is 13 amino acids long. In the source study's methods: Estimated nucleated cell counts came from reference gene primer amplification. Data came from immunoSEQ multiplex PCR; TCRdb stores just in-frame clones and leaves some out. The V and J calls and clone size are taken from that table; D and trimming were inferred from the DNA. In the table there are a few hundred thousand clones, approximately 92% of which are singletons. The chain has TRBV15 and TRBJ1-2, with D uncertain. The sequence derives from a woman in her thirties or forties who had recovered from COVID-19. Sample: peripheral blood. CDR3 in DNA: TGTGCCACCAGCAGAGATTTAGACTATGTCTTCACCTTC. Its translation is CATSRDLDYVFTF. Drawing the rest from reference TRBV15 and TRBJ1-2, the complete variable domain is DAMVIQNPRYQVTQFGKPVTLSCSQTLNHNVMYWYQQKSSQAPKLLFHYYDKDFNNEADTPDNFQSRRPNTSFCFLDIRSPGLGDTAMYLCATSRDLDYVFTFGSGTRLTVV.